One sample yielded the 9 T cell receptor beta chains listed below, sequenced in a study of regulatory T cells in long-lasting Graves disease. The time point denotes: newly diagnosed GD, antithyroid drugs for less than 3 months. From PBMCs, RNA was extracted and then used to make the TCR library. CDR3-region Arm-PCR and iRepertoire HTBI primers produced the TCR beta libraries. MiXCR, applied by TCRdb to the multiplex PCR reads, yields one record per CDR3 protein. The profile shows approximately 440,000 distinct CDR3 sequences, around 15% of them singletons. The same data also contributed to another study, on T cells in Graves' hyperthyroidism and ophthalmopathy.

Sequences were derived from peripheral blood mononuclear cells (PBMCs), sampled at new diagnosis, from a patient treated with antithyroid drugs. These TCRs come from a man aged 35 to 55 with Graves disease.

This clonotype was seen a single time. The rearrangement links TRBV5-4 to TRBJ1-5, with 9 bases identical to TRBD1. The CDR3 extends over 14 amino acids. V was clipped by 4 bases and J by 7 bases; unmatched bases: 6. The germline V gene has CDR1 SGHNT and CDR2 YYREEE (reference sequence). CDR3 sequence reads: CASSRTGDGQPQHF. The DNA of the CDR3 is TGTGCCAGCAGCCGGACAGGGGACGGCCAGCCCCAGCATTTT.

This clonotype occurred a few times. The chain couples TRBV19 to TRBJ1-2; D possibly corresponds to TRBD1 (5 bases). This CDR3 has 15 amino acids. Germline lookup yields CDR1 LNHDA and CDR2 SQIVND (reference sequence). V was cut by 3 bases and J by 4 bases, with 15 bases left in between. DNA for the CDR3: TGTGCCAGTAGTATTGGAGCCAGGGATGGCTATGGCTACACCTTC. Translating it yields CASSIGARDGYGYTF.

This clonotype was seen a few times. The gene calls are TRBV30 and TRBJ2-1, with 12 bases aligning to TRBD2. Germline loops: CDR1 GTSNPN, CDR2 SVGIG (reference sequence). J was trimmed by 6 bases and V by 1 base; bases with no gene match: 4. The CDR3 is 15 amino acids. The CDR3 loop is CAWSGLAGVCNEQFF. The CDR3 DNA reads as TGTGCCTGGAGTGGACTAGCGGGAGTCTGCAATGAGCAGTTCTTC.

This sequence joins TRBV7-9 and TRBJ1-1; 7 positions match TRBD1. J lost 7 bases, V lost 5 bases, and 10 bases had no gene match. CDR3 length: 14 residues. CDR1 is SEHNR and CDR2 is FQNEAQ in the germline V gene (reference sequence). The CDR3 region has the DNA TGTGCCAGCAGCCCGGGGCAGGGGGTGGTTGAAGCTTTCTTT. Translation: CASSPGQGVVEAFF.

Comments on this clonotype: Mismatch with germline at one junction end may stem from a read error. This sequence joins TRBV27 and TRBJ2-1; no reliable D call. The CDR3 runs 15 residues. In germline, CDR1 is MNHEY, CDR2 SMNVEV (reference sequence). The CDR3 sequence is CASSLWSDSYNEKFF. The DNA of the CDR3 is TGTGCCAGCAGTTTATGGTCAGACTCCTACAATGAGAAGTTCTTC.

This clonotype was recorded a few times. This sequence joins TRBV7-9 and TRBJ2-2, with 9 bases that match TRBD1. Trimming at V came to 6 bases and at J to 5 bases, leaving 7 bases not matched to a gene. Per germline, CDR1 SEHNR and CDR2 FQNEAQ (reference sequence). CDR3 length: 15 amino acids. CDR3 region: CASRSGTGRTGELFF. In DNA form, the CDR3 reads TGTGCCAGCAGATCCGGGACAGGGAGGACCGGGGAGCTGTTTTTT.

On this clonotype: An end of the junction does not agree with germline; a read error may underlie this. The chain employs TRBV12-3 or TRBV12-4 and TRBJ1-1; D might be TRBD1 (5 bases). This CDR3 comprises 12 residues. CDR3 in amino acids: CASSLLPGEASF. The CDR3 DNA is TGTGCCAGCAGTTTATTGCCGGGGGAAGCTTCCTTT.

The chain carries TRBV24-1 and TRBJ1-5, with D uncertain. CDR3 size: 13 residues. Trimming removed 5 bases at V and 0 bases at J, with 4 bases between. Germline V gene sequence: CDR1 KGHDR, CDR2 SFDVKD. The CDR3 reads CATSVGSNQPQHF. The DNA for the CDR3 is TGTGCCACCAGTGTGGGTAGCAATCAGCCCCAGCATTTT.

This clonotype came up many times. This chain connects TRBV20-1 to TRBJ2-7; unclear D gene. In germline, CDR1 is DFQATT, CDR2 SNEGSKA (reference sequence). Trimming shortened V by 3 bases and J by 4 bases, and 16 bases separated the two germline ends. The CDR3 runs 14 residues. The CDR3 loop is CSASPTPDGYEQYF. For the CDR3, the DNA is TGCAGTGCTAGTCCCACCCCGGATGGGTACGAGCAGTACTTC.